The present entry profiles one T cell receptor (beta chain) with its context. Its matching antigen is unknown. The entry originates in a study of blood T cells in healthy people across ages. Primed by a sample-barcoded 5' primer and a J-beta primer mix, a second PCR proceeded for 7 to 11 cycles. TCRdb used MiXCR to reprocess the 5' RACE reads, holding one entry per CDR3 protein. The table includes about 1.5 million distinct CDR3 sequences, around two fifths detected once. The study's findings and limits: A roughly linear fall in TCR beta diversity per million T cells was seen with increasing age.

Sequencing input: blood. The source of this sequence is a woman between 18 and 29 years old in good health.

The CDR3: CASSRGIAVTYNEQYF. In DNA form, the CDR3 reads TGTGCCAGCAGTAGGGGGATAGCGGTGACCTACAATGAGCAGTACTTC. V usage is TRBV6-6 and J usage is TRBJ2-5; TRBD1 or TRBD2 may be the D gene (6 bases each). Germline V gives CDR1 MNHNY, CDR2 SVGAGI (reference sequence). Trimming removed 5 bases at V and 11 bases at J, with 27 bases between. CDR3 length: 16 amino acids.